The clone carrying this T cell receptor (beta chain) was recorded many times. Germline V gene data show CDR1 as SEHNR and CDR2 as FQNEAQ (reference sequence). V was shortened by 2 bases and J by 0 bases, with 11 bases between the two germline ends. CDR3 length: 17 amino acids. In TCRdb, the 5' RACE reads were re-called with MiXCR into one record per CDR3 protein. The profile covers about 44,000 distinct CDR3 sequences, with about 22% appearing a single time and 3.5% to 5% taken by the ten largest. As for time point: technical triplicate 3. This entry is derived from a study of neurological immune-mediated disorders.

Sequences were obtained from PBMCs. The V call is TRBV7-9, the J call TRBJ2-6; D remains unclear. This TCR was sampled from a man aged 55 to 70 with HTLV-1-associated myelopathy (HAM/TSP). CDR3 region: CASSLSWLNSGANVLTF. The CDR3 DNA follows: TGTGCCAGCAGCTTATCCTGGCTCAACTCTGGGGCCAACGTCCTGACTTTC.